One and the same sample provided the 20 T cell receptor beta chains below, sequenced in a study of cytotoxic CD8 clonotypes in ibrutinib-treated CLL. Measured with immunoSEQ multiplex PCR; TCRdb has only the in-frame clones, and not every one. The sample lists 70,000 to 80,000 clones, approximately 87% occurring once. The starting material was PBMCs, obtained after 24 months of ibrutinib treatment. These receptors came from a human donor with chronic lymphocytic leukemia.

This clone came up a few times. CDR3 nucleotide sequence: TGTGCCAGCAGCGATAGAGGGGATGAGCAGTTCTTC. This encodes CASSDRGDEQFF. This chain connects TRBV5-6 to TRBJ2-1; D may be TRBD1 or TRBD2 (5 bases each). The CDR3 consists of 12 residues. The V end lost 4 bases, the J end lost 8 bases, and 10 bases lay between the germline ends. The V gene's germline CDR1 is SGHDT and CDR2 YYEEEE.

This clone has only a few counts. The CDR3: CASSLGQGNTIYF. CDR3 coding DNA: TGTGCCAGCAGTTTAGGGCAGGGAAACACCATATATTTT. V is TRBV28 and J is TRBJ1-3; D uncertain. The CDR3 extends over 13 amino acids. The V and J ends lost 2 bases and 4 bases respectively, with 6 bases between them. Germline values: CDR1 MDHEN, CDR2 SYDVKM.

The CDR3 sequence is CASSLGGATSYNEQFF. CDR3 nucleotides: TGCGCCAGCAGCTTGGGGGGGGCGACCTCCTACAATGAGCAGTTCTTC. The chain uses TRBV5-1 and TRBJ2-1; D tentatively reads TRBD1 or TRBD2 (6 bases each). In germline, CDR1 is SGHRS, CDR2 YFSETQ. Between the trimmed V and J ends, which lost 0 bases and 0 bases, there was a span of 10 bases. This CDR3 has 16 amino acids. The variable domain in full, with the rest retrieved from reference TRBV5-1 and TRBJ2-1, is KAGVTQTPRYLIKTRGQQVTLSCSPISGHRSVSWYQQTPGQGLQFLFEYFSETQRNKGNFPGRFSGRQFSNSRSEMNVSTLELGDSALYLCASSLGGATSYNEQFFGPGTRLTVL.

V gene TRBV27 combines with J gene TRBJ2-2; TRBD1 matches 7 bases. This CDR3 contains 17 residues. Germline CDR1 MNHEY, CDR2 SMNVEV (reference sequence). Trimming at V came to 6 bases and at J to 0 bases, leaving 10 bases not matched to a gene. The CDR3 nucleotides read TGTGCCAGCAGCCTGGACAGGACTTTCGCGAACACCGGGGAGCTGTTTTTT. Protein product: CASSLDRTFANTGELFF.

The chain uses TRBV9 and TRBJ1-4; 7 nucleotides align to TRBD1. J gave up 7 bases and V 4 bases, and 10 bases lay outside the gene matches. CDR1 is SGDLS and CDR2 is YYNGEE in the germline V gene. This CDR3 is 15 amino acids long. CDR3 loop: CASSTRPGGGEKLFF. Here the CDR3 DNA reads TGTGCCAGCAGCACGAGACCAGGGGGAGGTGAAAAACTGTTTTTT.

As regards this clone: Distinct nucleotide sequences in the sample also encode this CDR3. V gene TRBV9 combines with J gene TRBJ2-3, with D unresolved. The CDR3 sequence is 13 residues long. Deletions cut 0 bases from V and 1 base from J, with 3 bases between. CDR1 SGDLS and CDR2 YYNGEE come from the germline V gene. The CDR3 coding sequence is TGTGCCAGCAGCGTAGGTGGCACAGATACGCAGTATTTT. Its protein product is CASSVGGTDTQYF.

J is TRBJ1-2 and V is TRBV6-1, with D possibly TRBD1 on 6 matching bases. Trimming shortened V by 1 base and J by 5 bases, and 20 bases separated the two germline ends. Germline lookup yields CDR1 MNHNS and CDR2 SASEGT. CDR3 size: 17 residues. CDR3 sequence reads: CASSEVLGTTYGYGYTF. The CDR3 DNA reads TGTGCCAGCAGTGAAGTTCTGGGGACAACCTATGGGTATGGCTACACCTTC.

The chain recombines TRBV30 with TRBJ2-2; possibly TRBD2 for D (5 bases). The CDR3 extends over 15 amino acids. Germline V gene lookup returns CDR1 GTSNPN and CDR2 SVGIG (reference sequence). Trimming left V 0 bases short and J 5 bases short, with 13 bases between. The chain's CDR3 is CAWSVLKSGTGELFF. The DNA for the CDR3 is TGTGCCTGGAGTGTACTCAAATCGGGGACCGGGGAGCTGTTTTTT.

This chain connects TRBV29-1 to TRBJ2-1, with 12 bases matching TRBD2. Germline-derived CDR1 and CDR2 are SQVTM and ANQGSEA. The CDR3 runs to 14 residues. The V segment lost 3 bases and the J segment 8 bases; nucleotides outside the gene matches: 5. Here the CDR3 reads CSVDMASGGDEQFF. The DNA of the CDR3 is TGCAGCGTTGATATGGCTAGCGGGGGGGATGAGCAGTTCTTC.

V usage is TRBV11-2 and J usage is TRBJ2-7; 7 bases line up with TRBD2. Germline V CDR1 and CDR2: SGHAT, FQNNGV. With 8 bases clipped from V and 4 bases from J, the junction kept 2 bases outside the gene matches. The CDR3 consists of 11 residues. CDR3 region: CASQAGYEQYF. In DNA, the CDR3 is TGTGCCAGCCAAGCGGGATACGAGCAGTACTTC.

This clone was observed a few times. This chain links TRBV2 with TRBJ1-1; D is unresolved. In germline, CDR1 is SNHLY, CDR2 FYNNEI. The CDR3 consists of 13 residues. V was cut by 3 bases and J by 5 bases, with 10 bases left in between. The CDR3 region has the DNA TGTGCCAGCAGTGAGGTTGAAGGGACTGAAGCTTTCTTT. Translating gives CASSEVEGTEAFF. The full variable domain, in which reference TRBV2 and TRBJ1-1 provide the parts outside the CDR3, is EPEVTQTPSHQVTQMGQEVILRCVPISNHLYFYWYRQILGQKVEFLVSFYNNEISEKSEIFDDQFSVERPDGSNFTLKIRSTKLEDSAMYFCASSEVEGTEAFFGQGTRLTVV.

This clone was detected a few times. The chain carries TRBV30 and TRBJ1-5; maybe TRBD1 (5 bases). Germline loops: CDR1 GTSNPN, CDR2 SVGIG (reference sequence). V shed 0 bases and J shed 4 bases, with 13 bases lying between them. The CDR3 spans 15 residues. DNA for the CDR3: TGTGCCTGGAGTGTACCGGGGGGGGTTAATCAGCCCCAGCATTTT. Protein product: CAWSVPGGVNQPQHF.

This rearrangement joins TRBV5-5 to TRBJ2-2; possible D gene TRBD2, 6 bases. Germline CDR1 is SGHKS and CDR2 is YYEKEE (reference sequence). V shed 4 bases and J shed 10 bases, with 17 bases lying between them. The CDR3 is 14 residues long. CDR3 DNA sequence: TGTGCCAGCAGCCAACTTCGTTCGGGGGAGGAGCTGTTTTTT. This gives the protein CASSQLRSGEELFF.

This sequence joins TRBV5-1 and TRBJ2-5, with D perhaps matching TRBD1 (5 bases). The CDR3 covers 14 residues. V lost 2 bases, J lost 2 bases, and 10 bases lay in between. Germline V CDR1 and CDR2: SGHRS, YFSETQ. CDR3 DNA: TGCGCCAGCAGCTTATCAGGGCAGCAAGAGACCCAGTACTTC. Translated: CASSLSGQQETQYF.

The CDR3 nucleotides are TGTGCCAGCAGTCGCAGGGGCGAGCAGTACTTC. Translated: CASSRRGEQYF. The gene calls are TRBV6-5 and TRBJ2-7, with D possibly matching TRBD1 (6 bases). CDR1 and CDR2 from the germline V gene are MNHEY and SVGAGI. The V end was cut by 5 bases, the J end by 6 bases, with 8 bases between. CDR3 length: 11 amino acids.

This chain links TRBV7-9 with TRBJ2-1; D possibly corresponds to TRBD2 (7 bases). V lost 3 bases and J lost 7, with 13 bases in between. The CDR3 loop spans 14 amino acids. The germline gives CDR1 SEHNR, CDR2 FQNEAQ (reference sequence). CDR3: CASSFPGGLNEQFF. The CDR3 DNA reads TGTGCCAGCAGCTTCCCCGGGGGGCTGAATGAGCAGTTCTTC.

The DNA for the CDR3 is TGTGCCAGCAGCGCACAACTTTTCAATGAGCAGTTCTTC. Residues: CASSAQLFNEQFF. V is TRBV9 and J is TRBJ2-1, with D unresolved. Germline V gives CDR1 SGDLS, CDR2 YYNGEE. The CDR3 spans 13 residues. Trimming stripped 3 bases from V and 6 bases from J, with 10 bases between.

The CDR3 DNA reads as TGTGCCGGCCGGACAGGGTCATCGGCGAACTATGGCTACACCTTC. Its protein is CAGRTGSSANYGYTF. The chain has TRBV6-6 and TRBJ1-2; 8 bases fit TRBD1. The ends lost 11 bases at V and 2 bases at J; junction bases unmatched: 13. The germline V gene encodes CDR1 MNHNY and CDR2 SVGAGI (reference sequence). The CDR3 runs to 15 residues.

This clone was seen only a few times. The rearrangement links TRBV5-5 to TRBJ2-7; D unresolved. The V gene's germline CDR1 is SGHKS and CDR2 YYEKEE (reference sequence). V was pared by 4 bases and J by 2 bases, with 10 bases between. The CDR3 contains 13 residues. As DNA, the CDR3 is TGTGCCAGCAGCCCGGACCGGACCTACGAGCAGTACTTC. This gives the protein CASSPDRTYEQYF.

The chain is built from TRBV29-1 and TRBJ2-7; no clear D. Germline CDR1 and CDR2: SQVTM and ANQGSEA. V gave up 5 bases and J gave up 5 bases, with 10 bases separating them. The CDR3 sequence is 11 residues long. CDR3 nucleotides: TGCAGCGTTTCAGGCGGCGACGAGCAGTACTTC. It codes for CSVSGGDEQYF.